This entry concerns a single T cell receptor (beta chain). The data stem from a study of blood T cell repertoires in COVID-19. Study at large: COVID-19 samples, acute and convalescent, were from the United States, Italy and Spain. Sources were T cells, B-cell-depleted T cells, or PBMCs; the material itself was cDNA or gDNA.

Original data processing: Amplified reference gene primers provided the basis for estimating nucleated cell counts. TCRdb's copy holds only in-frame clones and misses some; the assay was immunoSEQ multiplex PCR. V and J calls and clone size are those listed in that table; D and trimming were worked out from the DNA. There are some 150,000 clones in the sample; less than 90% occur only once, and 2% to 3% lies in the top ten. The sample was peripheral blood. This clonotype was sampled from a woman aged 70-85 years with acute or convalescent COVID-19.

CDR3 loop: CSASGTGARGNQPQHF. CDR3 DNA sequence: TGCAGTGCTAGTGGGACAGGGGCACGAGGCAATCAGCCCCAGCATTTT. The chain uses TRBV20-1 and TRBJ1-5, with 10 bases lining up with TRBD1. The CDR3 is 16 amino acids. Germline assignment: CDR1 DFQATT and CDR2 SNEGSKA (reference sequence). V shed 3 bases, J shed 2 bases, and the junction held 7 bases outside the gene matches.